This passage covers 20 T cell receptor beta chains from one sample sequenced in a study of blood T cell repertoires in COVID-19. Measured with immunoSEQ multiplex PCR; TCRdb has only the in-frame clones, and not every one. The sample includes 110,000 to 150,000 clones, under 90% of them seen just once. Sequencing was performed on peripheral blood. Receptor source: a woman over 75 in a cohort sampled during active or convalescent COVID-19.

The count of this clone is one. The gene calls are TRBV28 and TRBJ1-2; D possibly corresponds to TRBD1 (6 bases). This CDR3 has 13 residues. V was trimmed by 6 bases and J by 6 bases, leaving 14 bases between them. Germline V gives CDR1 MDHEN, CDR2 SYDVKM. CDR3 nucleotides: TGTGCCAGCAGCTTAACAGGGAATAATGGCTACACCTTC. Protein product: CASSLTGNNGYTF.

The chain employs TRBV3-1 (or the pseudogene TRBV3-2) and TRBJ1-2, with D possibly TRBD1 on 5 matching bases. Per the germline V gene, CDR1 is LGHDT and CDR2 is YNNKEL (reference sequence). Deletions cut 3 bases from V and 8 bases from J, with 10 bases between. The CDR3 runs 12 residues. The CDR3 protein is CASSHQGQGYTF. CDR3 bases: TGTGCCAGCAGCCATCAGGGCCAGGGCTACACCTTC.

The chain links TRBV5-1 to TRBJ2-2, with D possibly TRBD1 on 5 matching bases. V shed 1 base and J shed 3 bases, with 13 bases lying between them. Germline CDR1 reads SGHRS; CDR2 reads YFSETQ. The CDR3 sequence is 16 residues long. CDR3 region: CASSLLGRVDTGELFF. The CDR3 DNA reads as TGCGCCAGCAGCTTGTTGGGCAGGGTGGACACCGGGGAGCTGTTTTTT.

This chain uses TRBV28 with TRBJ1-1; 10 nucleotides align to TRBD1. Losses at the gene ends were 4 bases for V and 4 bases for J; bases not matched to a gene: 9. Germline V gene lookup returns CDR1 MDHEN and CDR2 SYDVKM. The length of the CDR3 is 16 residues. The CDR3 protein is CASSSYLWTGGTEAFF. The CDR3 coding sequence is TGTGCCAGCAGTTCTTATCTTTGGACAGGGGGCACTGAAGCTTTCTTT.

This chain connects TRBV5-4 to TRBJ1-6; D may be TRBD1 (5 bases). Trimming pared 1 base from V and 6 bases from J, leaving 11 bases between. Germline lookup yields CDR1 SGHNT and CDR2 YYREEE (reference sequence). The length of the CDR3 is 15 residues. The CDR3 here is CASSLSRDGNSPLHF. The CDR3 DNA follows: TGTGCCAGCAGCTTGTCCAGGGATGGTAATTCACCCCTCCACTTT.

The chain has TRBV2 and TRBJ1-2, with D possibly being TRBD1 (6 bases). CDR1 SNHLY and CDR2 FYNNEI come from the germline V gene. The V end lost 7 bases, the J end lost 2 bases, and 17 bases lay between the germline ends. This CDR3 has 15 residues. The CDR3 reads CASNRWDTSNYGYTF. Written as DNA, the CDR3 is TGTGCCAGCAATAGGTGGGACACCTCGAACTATGGCTACACCTTC.

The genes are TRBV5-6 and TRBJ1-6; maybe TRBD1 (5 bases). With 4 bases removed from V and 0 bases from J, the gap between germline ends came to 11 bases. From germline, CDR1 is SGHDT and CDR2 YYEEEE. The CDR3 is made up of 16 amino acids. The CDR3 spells CASSRPRDSYNSPLHF. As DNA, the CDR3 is TGTGCCAGCAGCCGCCCCAGGGACTCCTATAATTCACCCCTCCACTTT.

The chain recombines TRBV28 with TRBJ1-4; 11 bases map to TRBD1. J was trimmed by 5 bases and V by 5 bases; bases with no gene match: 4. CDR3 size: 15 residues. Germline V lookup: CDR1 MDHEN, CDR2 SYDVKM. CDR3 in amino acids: CASSLGTGGNEKLFF. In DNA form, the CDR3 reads TGTGCCAGCAGTCTAGGGACAGGGGGAAATGAAAAACTGTTTTTT.

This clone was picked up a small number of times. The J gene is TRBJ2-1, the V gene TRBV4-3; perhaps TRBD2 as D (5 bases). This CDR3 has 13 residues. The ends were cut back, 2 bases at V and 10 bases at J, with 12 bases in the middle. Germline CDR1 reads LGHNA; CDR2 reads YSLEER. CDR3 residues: CASSQLREFEQFF. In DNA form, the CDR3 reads TGCGCCAGCAGCCAACTCCGGGAATTCGAGCAGTTCTTC.

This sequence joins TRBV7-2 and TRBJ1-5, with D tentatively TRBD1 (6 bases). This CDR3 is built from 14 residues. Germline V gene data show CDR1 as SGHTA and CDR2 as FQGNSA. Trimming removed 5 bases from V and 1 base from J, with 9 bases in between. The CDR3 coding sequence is TGTGCCAGCAGCCTCGGACAGAGCAATCAGCCCCAGCATTTT. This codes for CASSLGQSNQPQHF.

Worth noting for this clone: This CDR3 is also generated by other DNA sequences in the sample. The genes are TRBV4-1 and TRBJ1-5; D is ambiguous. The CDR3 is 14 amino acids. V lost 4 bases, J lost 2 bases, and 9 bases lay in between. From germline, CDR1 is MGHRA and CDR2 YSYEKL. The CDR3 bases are TGCGCCAGCAGCCCCTATTTGGGCAATCAGCCCCAGCATTTT. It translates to CASSPYLGNQPQHF.

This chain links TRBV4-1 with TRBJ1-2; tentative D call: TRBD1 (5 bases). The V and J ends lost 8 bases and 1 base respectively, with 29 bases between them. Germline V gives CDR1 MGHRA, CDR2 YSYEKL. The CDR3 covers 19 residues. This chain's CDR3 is CASRTRSGGAQPVNYGYTF. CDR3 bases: TGCGCCAGCCGGACCCGATCTGGAGGGGCGCAACCCGTTAACTATGGCTACACCTTC.

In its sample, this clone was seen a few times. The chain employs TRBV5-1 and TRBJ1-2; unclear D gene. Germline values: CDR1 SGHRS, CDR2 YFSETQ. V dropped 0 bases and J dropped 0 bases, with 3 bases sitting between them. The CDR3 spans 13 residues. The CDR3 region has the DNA TGCGCCAGCAGCTTGGCAGCTAACTATGGCTACACCTTC. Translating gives CASSLAANYGYTF.

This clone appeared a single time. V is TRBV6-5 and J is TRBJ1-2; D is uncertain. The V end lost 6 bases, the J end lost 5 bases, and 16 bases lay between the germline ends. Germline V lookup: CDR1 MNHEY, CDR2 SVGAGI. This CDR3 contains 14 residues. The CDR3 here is CASSEEGLGYGYTF. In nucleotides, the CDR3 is TGTGCCAGCAGCGAGGAGGGATTAGGGTATGGCTACACCTTC.

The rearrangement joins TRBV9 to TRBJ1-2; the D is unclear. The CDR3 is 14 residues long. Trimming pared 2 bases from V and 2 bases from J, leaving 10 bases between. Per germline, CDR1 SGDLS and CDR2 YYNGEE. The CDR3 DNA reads TGTGCCAGCAGCGTCTTTGCGGGGAACTATGGCTACACCTTC. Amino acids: CASSVFAGNYGYTF.

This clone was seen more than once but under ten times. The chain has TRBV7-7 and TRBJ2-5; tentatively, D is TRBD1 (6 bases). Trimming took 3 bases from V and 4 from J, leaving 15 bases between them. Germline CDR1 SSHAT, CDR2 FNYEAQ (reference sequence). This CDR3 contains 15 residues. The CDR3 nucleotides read TGTGCCAGCAGCTTCGGTAGGACAGCCCTAGAGACCCAGTACTTC. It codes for CASSFGRTALETQYF.

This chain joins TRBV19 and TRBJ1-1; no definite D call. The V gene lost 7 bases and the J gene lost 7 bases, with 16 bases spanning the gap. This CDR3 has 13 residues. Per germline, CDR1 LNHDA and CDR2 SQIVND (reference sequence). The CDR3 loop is CASMASLELEAFF. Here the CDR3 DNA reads TGTGCCAGTATGGCTTCTTTGGAGCTTGAAGCTTTCTTT. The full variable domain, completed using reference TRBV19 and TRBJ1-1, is DGGITQSPKYLFRKEGQNVTLSCEQNLNHDAMYWYRQDPGQGLRLIYYSQIVNDFQKGDIAEGYSVSREKKESFPLTVTSAQKNPTAFYLCASMASLELEAFFGQGTRLTVV.

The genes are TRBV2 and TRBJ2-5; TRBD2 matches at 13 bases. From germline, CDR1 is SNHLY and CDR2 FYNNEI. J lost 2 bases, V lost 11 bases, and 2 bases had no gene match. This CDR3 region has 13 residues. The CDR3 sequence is CAWGLAGQETQYF. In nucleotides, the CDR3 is TGTGCCTGGGGACTAGCGGGACAAGAGACCCAGTACTTC.

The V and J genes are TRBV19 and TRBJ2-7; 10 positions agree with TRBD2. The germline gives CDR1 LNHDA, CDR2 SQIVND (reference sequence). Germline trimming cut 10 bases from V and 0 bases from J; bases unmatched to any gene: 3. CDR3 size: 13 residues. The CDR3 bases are TGTGCCAATAGCGGGGGGAGCTCCTACGAGCAGTACTTC. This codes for CANSGGSSYEQYF.

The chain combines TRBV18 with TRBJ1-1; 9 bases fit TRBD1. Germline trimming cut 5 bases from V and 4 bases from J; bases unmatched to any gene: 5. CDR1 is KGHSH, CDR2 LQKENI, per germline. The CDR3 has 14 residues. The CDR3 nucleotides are TGTGCCAGCTCAGCGGGACAGGGCGGCACTGAAGCTTTCTTT. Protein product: CASSAGQGGTEAFF.